This TCR beta chain was identified in a study of T cells in Graves' hyperthyroidism and ophthalmopathy (dated by TCRdb to about 2019). Background on the whole study: Peripheral blood samples were taken at the time of initial diagnosis, prior to any treatment. An independent validation cohort of around 19 hyperthyroidism patients and 17 patients who later progressed to ophthalmopathy tested prospective prediction of ophthalmopathy. After sampling, hyperthyroidism patients received methimazole starting at 30 mg daily, and ophthalmopathy patients received high-dose intravenous methylprednisolone. According to the paper, TCR Vbeta CDR3 sequencing was carried out on over 130 peripheral blood samples, which came from over 40 ophthalmopathy, under 80 hyperthyroidism and about 17 progressor patients. TCR V-J signatures able to tell the groups apart were searched for in a discovery cohort of 90 to 100 patients, of whom around 42 had Graves' ophthalmopathy and 55 to 60 had stable Graves' hyperthyroidism. The study also compared thyroid tissue and blood T-cell repertoires from more than five Graves' hyperthyroidism patients. The roughly 100 discovery patients were randomly divided into training and test sets at a 7:3 ratio.

This clonotype was detected many times. It lacks a known antigen. Base qualities are not at hand, and no much larger clone is one base apart. The TCR beta CDR3 regions were amplified from RNA transcripts. The first round of RT-PCR for the TCR CDR3 was performed with the HTBI primer set and the Qiagen OneStep RT-PCR kit. A second multiplex PCR round built the libraries, followed by size selection and purification. Libraries were sequenced paired-end with 100 bp reads on an Illumina HiSeq2000. The authors' analysis ran thus. SOAPnuke was used to process the raw data, throwing out any read that contained adapters or uncalled bases, had a mean Phred below 15, or lacked an exact constant-primer or identifier match. High-quality paired reads were merged with COPE v1.2.5, and unique nucleotide sequences were defined as clonotypes. MiTCR v1.1 was used to align clonotypes to the IMGT TRBV, TRBD and TRBJ reference segments. The analysis was restricted to V-J combinations with a frequency above 0.0001, which together covered 99% to 99.2% of the repertoires. A TCS score was defined as the ratio between F50 (clonal expansion) and ExV (chaos), using BLOSUM62-based TCRdist between CDR3 peptides within each V-J. Welch's t-statistics and random forest reduced fewer than 550 V-J features to 13, which were used in a naive Bayes classifier (R e1071). TCRdb reprocessed the public reads (quality trimming at Q25 with fastp, clone calling with MiXCR) and kept in-frame beta chains. Records with the same CDR3 protein are collapsed into one entry carrying the most frequent genes and DNA. These V and J calls are TCRdb output, not the study's own analysis. The sample includes about half a million distinct CDR3 sequences, with about 24% observed a single time. Roughly 12% of the sample comes from the top ten.

Ophthalmopathy patients had moderately to severely active disease, with a Clinical Activity Score of 3 or more, a NOSPECS grade of 4 or more, and a disease duration of less than 3 months. Exclusion was applied to patients with uncontrolled infections, other autoimmune diseases, pregnancy or lactation. Diagnoses relied on clinical symptoms, serum thyroxine and TRAb, thyroid ultrasound and orbital computed tomography. PBMCs were isolated from around 10 ml of fresh peripheral blood by Ficoll-Paque density gradient centrifugation. Total RNA was extracted using Trizol reagent, and RNA quality was assessed on an Agilent 2100 Bioanalyzer. Results the study describes overall, beyond this receptor: Blood samples also contained most of the expanded thyroid clonotypes (frequency above 0.001), which suggests that blood repertoires may reflect thyroid immune responses. No statistical method was used to fix the sample size in advance, and group allocation was not hidden from the investigators. A model built on a 13 V-J signature distinguished ophthalmopathy from stable hyperthyroidism, reaching around 87% sensitivity and approximately 83% specificity in cross-validation and 80%/75% in testing. In validation, the model predicted progression to ophthalmopathy with around 71% sensitivity and 72% to 85% specificity, a median of roughly seven months before onset.

From the cysteine up to the phenylalanine, the CDR3 has a length of 16 residues. This entry keeps only the CDR3 DNA: 48 bases, framed from base 1. CDR1 and CDR2, per the germline V gene, are MNHEY and SVGEGT. Trimming takes 2 bases from V and 0 bases from J, and the germline ends sit 11 bases apart. The TCR was taken from a woman aged 30 to 39 with Graves' ophthalmopathy. Specimen: blood. The rearranged segments are TRBV6-2 or TRBV6-3 and TRBJ1-5, with the D gene not clear enough to name. The CDR3 reads as follows: CASSYRDTYSNQPQHF. At the DNA level, the sequence is TGTGCCAGCAGTTACCGCGACACGTATAGCAATCAGCCCCAGCATTTT.